Below are 10 T cell receptor beta chains sequenced from a single sample in a study of PD-L1 blockade in urothelial cancer. Time point: pretreatment peripheral blood. Assay: immunoSEQ multiplex PCR; the TCRdb copy retains only in-frame clones and omits some. Here the sample spans tens of thousands of clones, 70% to 90% being singletons. The input for sequencing was PBMCs, taken around atezolizumab (anti-PD-L1) treatment. The receptor source for this set is a woman aged 55-70 years with urothelial cancer.

The rearrangement joins TRBV7-8 to TRBJ2-5; the D is unclear. The CDR3 has 13 residues. From germline, CDR1 is SGHVS and CDR2 FQNEAQ. Trimming pared 4 bases from V and 5 bases from J, leaving 11 bases between. CDR3 protein: CASSSGRLETQYF. DNA of the CDR3: TGTGCCAGCAGCTCAGGCCGTTTGGAGACCCAGTACTTC.

In its sample, this clone was seen a few times. V is TRBV4-3 and J is TRBJ1-5; D unresolved. The CDR3 runs to 15 residues. Trimming stripped 0 bases from V and 4 bases from J, with 10 bases between. Germline lookup yields CDR1 LGHNA and CDR2 YSLEER. CDR3 bases: TGCGCCAGCAGCCAAGATTTGGCGGGGAATCAGCCCCAGCATTTT. Translated, it gives CASSQDLAGNQPQHF.

J is TRBJ2-2 and V is TRBV11-3; 9 nucleotides agree with TRBD2. V trimming: 8 bases; J trimming: 0 bases; junction bases outside the gene matches: 1. The CDR3 consists of 14 residues. Per germline, CDR1 SGHNT and CDR2 YENEEA. The CDR3 protein is CASGLASNTGELFF. In nucleotides, the CDR3 is TGTGCCAGCGGACTAGCGTCGAACACCGGGGAGCTGTTTTTT.

V and J are TRBV28 and TRBJ1-1; D perhaps matches TRBD1 (6 bases). The V gene's germline CDR1 is MDHEN and CDR2 SYDVKM. V gave up 5 bases and J gave up 2 bases, with 21 bases separating them. The CDR3 extends over 17 amino acids. CDR3 nucleotide sequence: TGTGCCAGCAGTCAACCGACAGGAATTTTCACAAACACTGAAGCTTTCTTT. Amino acids: CASSQPTGIFTNTEAFF.

V gene TRBV27 combines with J gene TRBJ2-1, with D possibly matching TRBD2 (6 bases). Deletions cut 3 bases from V and 6 bases from J, with 15 bases between. Germline loops: CDR1 MNHEY, CDR2 SMNVEV (reference sequence). The CDR3 runs to 15 residues. The CDR3 coding sequence is TGTGCCAGCAGTTTGCGGAGGGCGCGTCTCAATGAGCAGTTCTTC. It specifies CASSLRRARLNEQFF.

This chain uses TRBV7-9 with TRBJ2-2; D is possibly TRBD2 (5 bases). The germline V gene encodes CDR1 SEHNR and CDR2 FQNEAQ (reference sequence). The V and J ends lost 7 bases and 1 base respectively, with 16 bases between them. This CDR3 spans 16 amino acids. The DNA of the CDR3 is TGTGCCAGCACCTCCCCGGGGAGCCGGAACACCGGGGAGCTGTTTTTT. It specifies CASTSPGSRNTGELFF.

CDR3 nucleotides: TGTGCCATCAGTAACCCACAGGGCCTAGCCAAAAACATTCAGTACTTC. Residues: CAISNPQGLAKNIQYF. This sequence joins TRBV10-3 and TRBJ2-4; D perhaps matches TRBD1 (6 bases). The V and J ends lost 5 bases and 0 bases respectively, with 14 bases between them. The CDR3 length is 16 residues. Germline V CDR1 and CDR2: ENHRY, SYGVKD.

This clone has just one count. The genes are TRBV7-2 and TRBJ2-4; maybe TRBD2 (6 bases). Looked up from germline, CDR1 is SGHTA and CDR2 is FQGNSA. The V and J ends lost 7 bases and 0 bases respectively, with 16 bases between them. The CDR3 covers 16 residues. The CDR3 region has the DNA TGTGCCAGCAACCCCGCCGGGGGTTTAGCCAAAAACATTCAGTACTTC. As protein: CASNPAGGLAKNIQYF. Together with reference TRBV7-2 and TRBJ2-4, the CDR3 gives the full variable domain: GAGVSQSPSNKVTEKGKDVELRCDPISGHTALYWYRQSLGQGLEFLIYFQGNSAPDKSGLPSDRFSAERTGGSVSTLTIQRTQQEDSAVYLCASNPAGGLAKNIQYFGAGTRLSVL.

The chain is built from TRBV5-1 and TRBJ2-7; 16 positions match TRBD2. The trim removed 4 bases at V and 3 bases at J, leaving 10 bases unmatched. Germline V gives CDR1 SGHRS, CDR2 YFSETQ. There are 18 residues in the CDR3. Here the CDR3 DNA reads TGCGCCAGCAGCACGGGACTAGCGGGAGGGCCCCATAACTACGAGCAGTACTTC. This codes for CASSTGLAGGPHNYEQYF.

The CDR3 protein is CASNGGGEVFGQFF. The CDR3, as DNA: TGTGCCAGCAACGGCGGGGGTGAGGTTTTTGGGCAGTTCTTC. The genes are TRBV7-9 and TRBJ2-1; 7 nucleotides line up with TRBD2. V gave up 7 bases and J gave up 12 bases; unmatched junction bases: 15. CDR3 length equals 14 residues. The germline V gene encodes CDR1 SEHNR and CDR2 FQNEAQ (reference sequence).